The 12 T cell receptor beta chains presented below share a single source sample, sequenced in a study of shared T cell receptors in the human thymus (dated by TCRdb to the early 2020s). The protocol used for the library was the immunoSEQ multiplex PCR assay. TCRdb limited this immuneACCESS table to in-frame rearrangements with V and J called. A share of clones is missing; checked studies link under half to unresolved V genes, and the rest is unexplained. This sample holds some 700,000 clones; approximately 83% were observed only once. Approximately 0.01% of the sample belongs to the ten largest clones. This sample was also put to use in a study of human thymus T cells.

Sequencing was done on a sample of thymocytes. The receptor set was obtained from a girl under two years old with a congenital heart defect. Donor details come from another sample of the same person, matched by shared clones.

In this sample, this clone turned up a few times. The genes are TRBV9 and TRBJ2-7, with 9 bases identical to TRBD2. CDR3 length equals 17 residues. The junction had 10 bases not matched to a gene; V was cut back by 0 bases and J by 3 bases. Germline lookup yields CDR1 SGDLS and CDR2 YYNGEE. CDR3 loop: CASSVAERGEPYYEQYF. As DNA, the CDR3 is TGTGCCAGCAGCGTAGCTGAGCGGGGGGAGCCTTACTACGAGCAGTACTTC.

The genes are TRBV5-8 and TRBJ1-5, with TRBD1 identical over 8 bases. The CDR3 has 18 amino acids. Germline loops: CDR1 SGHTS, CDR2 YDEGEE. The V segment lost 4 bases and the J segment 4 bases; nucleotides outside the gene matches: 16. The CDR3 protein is CASSPYRTGKALNQPQHF. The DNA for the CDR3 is TGTGCCAGCAGCCCATACCGGACAGGGAAGGCTTTAAATCAGCCCCAGCATTTT.

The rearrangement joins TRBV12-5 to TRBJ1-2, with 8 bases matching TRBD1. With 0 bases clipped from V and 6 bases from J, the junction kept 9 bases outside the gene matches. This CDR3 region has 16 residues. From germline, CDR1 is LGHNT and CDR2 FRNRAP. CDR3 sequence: CASGLVPIQGADGYTF. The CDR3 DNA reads TGTGCTAGTGGTTTGGTACCGATTCAGGGGGCGGATGGCTACACCTTC.

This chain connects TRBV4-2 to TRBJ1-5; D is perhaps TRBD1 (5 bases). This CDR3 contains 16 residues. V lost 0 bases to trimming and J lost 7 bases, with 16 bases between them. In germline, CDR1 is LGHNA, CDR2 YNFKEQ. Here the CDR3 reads CASSQDMLGRVQPQHF. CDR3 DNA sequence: TGTGCCAGCAGCCAAGATATGTTAGGCAGGGTGCAGCCCCAGCATTTT.

CDR3 DNA sequence: TGTGCCAGCTCACCACAACAGGGACCTCGTCCCTACGAGCAGTACTTC. Its protein product is CASSPQQGPRPYEQYF. This rearrangement joins TRBV18 to TRBJ2-7; D may be TRBD1 (6 bases). The germline V gene encodes CDR1 KGHSH and CDR2 LQKENI. This CDR3 comprises 16 residues. V was clipped by 1 base and J by 2 bases, with 15 bases between them.

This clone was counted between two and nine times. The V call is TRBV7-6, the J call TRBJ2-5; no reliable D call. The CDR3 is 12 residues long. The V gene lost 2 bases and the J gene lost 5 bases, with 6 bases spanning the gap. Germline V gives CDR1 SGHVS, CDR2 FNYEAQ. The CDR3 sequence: CASSLPRETQYF. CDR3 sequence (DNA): TGTGCCAGCAGCTTACCGAGGGAGACCCAGTACTTC.

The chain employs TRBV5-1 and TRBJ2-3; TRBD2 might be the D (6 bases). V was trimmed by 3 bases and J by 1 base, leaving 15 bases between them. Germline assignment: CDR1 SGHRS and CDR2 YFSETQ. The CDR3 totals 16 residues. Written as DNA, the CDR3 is TGCGCCAGCAGCTCGGATCCTTCGGGGGGCACAGATACGCAGTATTTT. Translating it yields CASSSDPSGGTDTQYF.

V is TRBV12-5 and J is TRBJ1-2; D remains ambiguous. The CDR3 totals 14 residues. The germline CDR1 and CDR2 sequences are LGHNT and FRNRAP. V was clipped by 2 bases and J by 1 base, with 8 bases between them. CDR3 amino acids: CASGLTDFNYGYTF. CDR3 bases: TGTGCTAGTGGTTTGACAGATTTTAACTATGGCTACACCTTC.

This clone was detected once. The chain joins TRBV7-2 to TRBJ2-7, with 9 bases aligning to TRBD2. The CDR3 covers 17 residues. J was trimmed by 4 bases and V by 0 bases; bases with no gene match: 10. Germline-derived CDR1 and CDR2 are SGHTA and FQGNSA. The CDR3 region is CASSLAASGVTNYEQYF. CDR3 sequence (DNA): TGTGCCAGCAGCTTAGCGGCTAGCGGGGTAACAAATTACGAGCAGTACTTC.

CDR3 in amino acids: CASSIYGIRVPGMAPFCSTDTQYF. In DNA form, the CDR3 reads TGTGCCAGTAGTATTTACGGGATCCGGGTTCCGGGGATGGCCCCATTCTGTTCCACAGATACGCAGTATTTT. The rearrangement joins TRBV19 to TRBJ2-3, with a tentative D call TRBD2 (5 bases). Looked up from germline, CDR1 is LNHDA and CDR2 is SQIVND (reference sequence). The length of the CDR3 is 24 residues. Trimming left V 3 bases short and J 2 bases short, with 39 bases between.

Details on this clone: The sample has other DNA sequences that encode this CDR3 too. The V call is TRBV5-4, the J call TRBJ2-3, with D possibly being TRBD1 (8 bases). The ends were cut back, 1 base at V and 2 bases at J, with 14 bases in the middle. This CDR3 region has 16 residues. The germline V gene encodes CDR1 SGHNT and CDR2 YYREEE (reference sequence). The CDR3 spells CASSLNRGGTTDTQYF. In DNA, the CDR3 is TGTGCCAGCAGCTTGAACAGGGGGGGGACCACAGATACGCAGTATTTT.

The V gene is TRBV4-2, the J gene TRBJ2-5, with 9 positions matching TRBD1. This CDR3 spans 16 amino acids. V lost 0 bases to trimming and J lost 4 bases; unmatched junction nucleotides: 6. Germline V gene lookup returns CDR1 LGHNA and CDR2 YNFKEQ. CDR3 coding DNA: TGTGCCAGCAGCCAAGAACAGGGGGCGCCGCCAGAGACCCAGTACTTC. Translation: CASSQEQGAPPETQYF.